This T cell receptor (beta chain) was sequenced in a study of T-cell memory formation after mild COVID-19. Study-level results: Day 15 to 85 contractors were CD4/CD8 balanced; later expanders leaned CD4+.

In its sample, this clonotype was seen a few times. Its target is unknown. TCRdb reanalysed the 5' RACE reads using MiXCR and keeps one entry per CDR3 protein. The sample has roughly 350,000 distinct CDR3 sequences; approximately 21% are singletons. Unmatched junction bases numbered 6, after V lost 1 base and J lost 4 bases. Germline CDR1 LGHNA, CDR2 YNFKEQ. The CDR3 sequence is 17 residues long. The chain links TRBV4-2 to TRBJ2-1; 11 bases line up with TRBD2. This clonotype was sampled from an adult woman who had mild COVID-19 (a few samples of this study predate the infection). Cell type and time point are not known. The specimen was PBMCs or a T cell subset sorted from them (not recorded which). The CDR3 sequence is CASSQVTSGASYNEQFF. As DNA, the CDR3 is TGTGCCAGCAGCCAAGTGACTAGCGGGGCTTCTTACAATGAGCAGTTCTTC.